This entry describes one T cell receptor beta chain. What it recognizes is unknown. The data derive from a study of cytomegalovirus exposure and HLA in healthy donors. The study's findings and limits: Cytomegalovirus-associated TCR beta chains were listed, numbering 150 to 200.

Looked up from germline, CDR1 is MDHEN and CDR2 is SYDVKM. There are 15 residues in the CDR3. A multiplex PCR was run with 60 Vbeta primers and 13 Jbeta primers. Here immunoSEQ multiplex PCR was the method, and the copy in TCRdb shows in-frame clones only, minus some. Here the sample spans some 170,000 clones, about 75% being singletons. The TCR originated in a man aged 35 to 55 in good health and CMV-seropositive. This chain joins TRBV28 and TRBJ2-3; 9 bases line up with TRBD2. Sequences were obtained from PBMCs. The CDR3 is CAHAGGLQGTDTQYF. The DNA for the CDR3 is TGTGCTCACGCGGGAGGGCTTCAGGGCACAGATACGCAGTATTTT.